These T cell receptor beta chains were read from a single sample in a study of blood T cell repertoires in COVID-19. Profiling relied on immunoSEQ multiplex PCR, and the TCRdb table lists in-frame clones only, not all of them. Of under 200,000 clones listed, approximately 85% are singletons. What was sequenced was peripheral blood. These receptors were taken from a woman older than 75 with acute or convalescent COVID-19. The CDR3 runs from the conserved cysteine through the conserved F or W. Fields, in order: D gene, clone size, V gene, J gene, CDR3 DNA, CDR3 protein. A D gene is named only where the DNA matches it firmly. Clone size appears in some rows only: once, few, many, or a class for an expanded clone.

>TRBD2|.|TRBV5-6|TRBJ2-2
TGTGCCAGCAGCTTGATACCGAGGGGACTATCCCCAAACACCGGGGAGCTGTTTTTT
CASSLIPRGLSPNTGELFF
>.|few|TRBV6-5|TRBJ1-5
TGTGCCAGCAAAAACCCACTTGGGCCCCAGCATTTT
CASKNPLGPQHF
>TRBD1|few|TRBV5-4|TRBJ1-2
TGTGCCAGCAGCTTAACCCGGACAGGGGGTGGCTACACCTTC
CASSLTRTGGGYTF
>TRBD2|.|TRBV6-6|TRBJ2-1
TGTGCCAGCAGTTCCGGGACTAGCGGGAAGAATGAGCAGTTCTTC
CASSSGTSGKNEQFF
>TRBD1|.|TRBV6-5|TRBJ2-7
TGTGCCAGCAGCCAAACAGGGGTAAGCTCCTACGAGCAGTACTTC
CASSQTGVSSYEQYF
>.|.|TRBV29-1|TRBJ1-2
TGCAGCGTTGAAGAAGGCGCAGGGGAAGTGGGTGGCTACACCTTC
CSVEEGAGEVGGYTF
>TRBD1|.|TRBV27|TRBJ1-2
TGTGCCAGCGGTCTACTAGACAGGGAAGGCTACACCTTC
CASGLLDREGYTF
>.|once|TRBV2|TRBJ1-3
TGTGCCAGCAGCTTTAGGGGATCTGGAAACACCATATATTTT
CASSFRGSGNTIYF
>TRBD1|.|TRBV5-6|TRBJ2-5
TGTGCCAGCAGATACTCCGGGACAGGTCCGATGGGAGAGACCCAGTACTTC
CASRYSGTGPMGETQYF
>TRBD1|.|TRBV19|TRBJ1-2
TGTGCCAGTAGTAGGGACAGCCTATATTTAGGCTACACCTTC
CASSRDSLYLGYTF
>TRBD1|.|TRBV5-6|TRBJ2-1
TGTGCCAGCAGCTGGGGGGAGGGACAGGGGCTTCATGAGCAGTTCTTC
CASSWGEGQGLHEQFF
>.|once|TRBV6-5|TRBJ1-5
TGTGCCAGCAGTTACTCCCCAGGGTTTGGGCCCCAGCATTTT
CASSYSPGFGPQHF
>.|.|TRBV20-1|TRBJ2-1
TGCAGTGCTAGTGTGACAGTCTACAATGAGCAGTTCTTC
CSASVTVYNEQFF
>TRBD2|.|TRBV4-2|TRBJ2-7
TGTGCCAGCAGCCCGGGTGGAAGCGGGAGTTCCTACGAGCAGTACTTC
CASSPGGSGSSYEQYF
>TRBD2|.|TRBV5-4|TRBJ2-3
TGTGCCAGCAGCACTAAAGCGGGAGCCGACACAGATACGCAGTATTTT
CASSTKAGADTDTQYF
>TRBD1|.|TRBV5-1|TRBJ2-1
TGCGCCAGCAGCTTGGGGGGACAGAGACTCAATGAGCAGTTCTTC
CASSLGGQRLNEQFF
>.|.|TRBV5-6|TRBJ2-1
TGTGCCAGCAGCGCCCGACTTAATGAGCAGTTCTTC
CASSARLNEQFF
>.|.|TRBV5-6|TRBJ1-2
TGTGCCAGCAGCTTGGGCGAGGTCTATGGCTACACCTTC
CASSLGEVYGYTF
>TRBD2|.|TRBV3-1/TRBV3-2|TRBJ2-5
TGTGCCAGCAGCCAAGGAGCGGGAGATGGGGAGACCCAGTACTTC
CASSQGAGDGETQYF